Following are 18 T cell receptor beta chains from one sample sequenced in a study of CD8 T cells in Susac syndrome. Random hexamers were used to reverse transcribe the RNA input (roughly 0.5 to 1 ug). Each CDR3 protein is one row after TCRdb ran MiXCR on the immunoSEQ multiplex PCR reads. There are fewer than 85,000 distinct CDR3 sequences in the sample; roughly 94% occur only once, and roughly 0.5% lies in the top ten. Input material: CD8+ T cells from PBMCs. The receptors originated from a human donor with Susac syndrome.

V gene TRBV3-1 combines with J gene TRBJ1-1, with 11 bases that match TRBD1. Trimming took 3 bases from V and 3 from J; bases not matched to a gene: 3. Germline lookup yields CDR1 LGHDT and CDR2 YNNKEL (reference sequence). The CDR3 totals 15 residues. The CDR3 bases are TGTGCCAGCAGCCAGAGGACAGGGGGCTACACTGAAGCTTTCTTT. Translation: CASSQRTGGYTEAFF.

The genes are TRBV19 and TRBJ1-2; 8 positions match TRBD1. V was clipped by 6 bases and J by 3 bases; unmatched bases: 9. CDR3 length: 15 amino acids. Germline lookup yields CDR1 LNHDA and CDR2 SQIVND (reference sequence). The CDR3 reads CASSPRTGRDYGYTF. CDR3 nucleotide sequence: TGTGCCAGTAGCCCCCGGACAGGGCGGGACTATGGCTACACCTTC.

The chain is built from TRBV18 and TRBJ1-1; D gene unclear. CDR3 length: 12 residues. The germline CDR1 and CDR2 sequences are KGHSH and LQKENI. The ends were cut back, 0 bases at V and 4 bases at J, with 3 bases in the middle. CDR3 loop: CASSPPGTEAFF. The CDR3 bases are TGTGCCAGCTCACCACCGGGCACTGAAGCTTTCTTT. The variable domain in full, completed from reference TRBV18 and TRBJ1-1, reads NAGVMQNPRHLVRRRGQEARLRCSPMKGHSHVYWYRQLPEEGLKFMVYLQKENIIDESGMPKERFSAEFPKEGPSILRIQQVVRGDSAAYFCASSPPGTEAFFGQGTRLTVV.

The CDR3: CASSVEASGHNEQFF. CDR3 DNA sequence: TGTGCCAGCAGCGTAGAGGCTAGCGGGCACAATGAGCAGTTCTTC. The gene calls are TRBV9 and TRBJ2-1; TRBD2 matches at 8 bases. The CDR3 extends over 15 amino acids. The germline CDR1 and CDR2 sequences are SGDLS and YYNGEE. V was pared by 0 bases and J by 5 bases, with 4 bases of the junction left unmatched.

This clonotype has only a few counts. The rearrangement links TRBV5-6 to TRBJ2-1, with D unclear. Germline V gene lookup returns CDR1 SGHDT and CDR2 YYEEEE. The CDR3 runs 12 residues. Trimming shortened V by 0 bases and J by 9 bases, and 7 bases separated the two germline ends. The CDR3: CASSLEAVEQFF. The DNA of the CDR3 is TGTGCCAGCAGCTTGGAGGCGGTTGAGCAGTTCTTC.

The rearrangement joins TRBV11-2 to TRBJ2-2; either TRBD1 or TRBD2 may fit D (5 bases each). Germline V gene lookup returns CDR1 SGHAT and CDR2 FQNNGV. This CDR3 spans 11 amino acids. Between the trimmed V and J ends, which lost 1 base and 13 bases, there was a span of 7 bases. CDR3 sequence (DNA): TGTGCCAGCAGCTTAGGGGACGGGCTGTTTTTT. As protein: CASSLGDGLFF. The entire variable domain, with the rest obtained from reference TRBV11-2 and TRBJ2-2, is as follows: EAGVAQSPRYKIIEKRQSVAFWCNPISGHATLYWYQQILGQGPKLLIQFQNNGVVDDSQLPKDRFSAERLKGVDSTLKIQPAKLEDSAVYLCASSLGDGLFFGEGSRLTVL.

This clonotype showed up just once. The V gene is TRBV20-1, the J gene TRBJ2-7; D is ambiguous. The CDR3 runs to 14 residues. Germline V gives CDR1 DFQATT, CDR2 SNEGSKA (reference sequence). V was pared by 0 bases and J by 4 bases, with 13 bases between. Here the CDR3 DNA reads TGCAGTGCTAGAGAGCCAGCGAGTGGTTACGAGCAGTACTTC. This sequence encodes CSAREPASGYEQYF.

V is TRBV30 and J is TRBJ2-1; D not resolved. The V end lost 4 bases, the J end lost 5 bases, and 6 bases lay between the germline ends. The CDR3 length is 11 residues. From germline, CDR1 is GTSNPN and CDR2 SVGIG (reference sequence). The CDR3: CAWTGDNEQFF. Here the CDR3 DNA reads TGTGCCTGGACCGGAGACAATGAGCAGTTCTTC.

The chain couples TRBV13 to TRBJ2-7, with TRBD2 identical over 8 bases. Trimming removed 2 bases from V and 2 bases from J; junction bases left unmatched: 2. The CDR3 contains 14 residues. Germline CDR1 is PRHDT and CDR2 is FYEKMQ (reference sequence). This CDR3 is CASSLSSGAYEQYF. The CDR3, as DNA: TGTGCCAGCAGCTTAAGTAGCGGGGCCTACGAGCAGTACTTC.

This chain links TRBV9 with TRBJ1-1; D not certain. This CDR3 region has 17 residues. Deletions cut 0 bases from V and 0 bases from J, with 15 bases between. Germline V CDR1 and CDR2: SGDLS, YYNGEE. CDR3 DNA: TGTGCCAGCAGCGTAGTCCCCTCCAAGGGAATGAACACTGAAGCTTTCTTT. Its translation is CASSVVPSKGMNTEAFF.

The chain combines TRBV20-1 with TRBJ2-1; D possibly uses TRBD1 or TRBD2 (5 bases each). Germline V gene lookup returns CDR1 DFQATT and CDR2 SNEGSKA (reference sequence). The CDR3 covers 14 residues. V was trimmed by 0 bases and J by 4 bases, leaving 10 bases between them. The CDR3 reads CSARDFGGYNEQFF. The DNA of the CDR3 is TGCAGTGCTAGAGATTTTGGGGGATACAATGAGCAGTTCTTC.

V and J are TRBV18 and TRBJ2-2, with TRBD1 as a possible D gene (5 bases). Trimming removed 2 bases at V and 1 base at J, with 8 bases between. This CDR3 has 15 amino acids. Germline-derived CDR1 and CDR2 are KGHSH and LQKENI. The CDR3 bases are TGTGCCAGCTCACCAGCCGACAGGAACACCGGGGAGCTGTTTTTT. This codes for CASSPADRNTGELFF.

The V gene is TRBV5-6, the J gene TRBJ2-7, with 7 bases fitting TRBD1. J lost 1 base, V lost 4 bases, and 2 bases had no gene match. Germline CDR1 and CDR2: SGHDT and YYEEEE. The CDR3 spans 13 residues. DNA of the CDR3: TGTGCCAGCAGCCCGACAGGGTCCTACGAGCAGTACTTC. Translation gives CASSPTGSYEQYF. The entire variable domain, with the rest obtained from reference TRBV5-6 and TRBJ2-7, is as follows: DAGVTQSPTHLIKTRGQQVTLRCSPKSGHDTVSWYQQALGQGPQFIFQYYEEEERQRGNFPDRFSGHQFPNYSSELNVNALLLGDSALYLCASSPTGSYEQYFGPGTRLTVT.

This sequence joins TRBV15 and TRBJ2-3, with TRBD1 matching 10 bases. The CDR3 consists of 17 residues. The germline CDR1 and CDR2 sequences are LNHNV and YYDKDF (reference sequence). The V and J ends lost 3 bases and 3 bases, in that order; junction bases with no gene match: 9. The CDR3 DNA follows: TGTGCCACCAGCAGGCACTCGGGACAGGGGAGTACAGATACGCAGTATTTT. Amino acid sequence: CATSRHSGQGSTDTQYF.

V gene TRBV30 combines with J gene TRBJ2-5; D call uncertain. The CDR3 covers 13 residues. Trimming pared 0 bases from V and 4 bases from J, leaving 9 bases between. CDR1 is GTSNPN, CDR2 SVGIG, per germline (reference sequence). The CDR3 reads CAWSVYDRETQYF. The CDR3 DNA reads TGTGCCTGGAGTGTATACGACCGAGAGACCCAGTACTTC.

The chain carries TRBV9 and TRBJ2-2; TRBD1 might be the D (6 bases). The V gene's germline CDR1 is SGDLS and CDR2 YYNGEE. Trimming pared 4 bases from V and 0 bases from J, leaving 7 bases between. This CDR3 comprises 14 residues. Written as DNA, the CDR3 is TGTGCCAGCAGCAGGGGGACGAACACCGGGGAGCTGTTTTTT. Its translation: CASSRGTNTGELFF.

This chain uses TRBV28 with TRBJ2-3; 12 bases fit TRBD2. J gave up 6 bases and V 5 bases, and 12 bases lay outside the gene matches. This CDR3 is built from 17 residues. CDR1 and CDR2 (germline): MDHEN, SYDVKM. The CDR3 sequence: CASSASPSGRASDTQYF. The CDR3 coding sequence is TGTGCCAGCAGTGCCTCCCCTAGCGGGAGGGCCTCGGATACGCAGTATTTT. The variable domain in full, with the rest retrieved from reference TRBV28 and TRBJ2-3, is DVKVTQSSRYLVKRTGEKVFLECVQDMDHENMFWYRQDPGLGLRLIYFSYDVKMKEKGDIPEGYSVSREKKERFSLILESASTNQTSMYLCASSASPSGRASDTQYFGPGTRLTVL.

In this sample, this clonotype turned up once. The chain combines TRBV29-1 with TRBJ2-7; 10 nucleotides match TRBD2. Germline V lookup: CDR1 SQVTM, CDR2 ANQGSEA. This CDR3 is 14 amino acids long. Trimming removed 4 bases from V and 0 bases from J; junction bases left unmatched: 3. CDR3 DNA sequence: TGCAGCGTTGCCGGGACTAGCGTCTCCTACGAGCAGTACTTC. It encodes CSVAGTSVSYEQYF.